This T cell receptor beta chain was recorded in a study of cytomegalovirus exposure and HLA in healthy donors. Study-level results: There were some public TCRs occurring in many donors, but most TCR sequences were rare.

In the PCR, 60 Vbeta and 13 Jbeta primers were used. Sequencing used immunoSEQ multiplex PCR; TCRdb keeps in-frame clones, though not all of them. The sample carries around 86,000 clones, approximately 7.1% recorded once. The germline V gene encodes CDR1 SGHRS and CDR2 YFSETQ. The V gene lost 2 bases and the J gene lost 6 bases, with 9 bases spanning the gap. The CDR3 consists of 13 residues. About this clone: Antigen specificity is unknown.

The clonotype originates from a middle-aged man in good health and CMV-seronegative. The sequenced sample consisted of PBMCs. The genes are TRBV5-1 and TRBJ2-1; D remains ambiguous. The CDR3 here is CASSLLMGNEQFF. CDR3 nucleotides: TGCGCCAGCAGCTTACTAATGGGCAATGAGCAGTTCTTC.